These T cell receptor beta chains were read from a single sample in a study of cytomegalovirus exposure and HLA in healthy donors. The data were produced by immunoSEQ multiplex PCR, yet TCRdb's version contains in-frame clones alone and is incomplete. Its table records tens of thousands of clones. The specimen was PBMCs. These TCRs come from a middle-aged man in good health and CMV-seronegative. Each CDR3 is given with its conserved first and last residue. The order of the fields is V gene, J gene, D gene, CDR3 DNA, CDR3 protein. D genes are given only for firm matches.

v_call: TRBV18
j_call: TRBJ2-3
d_call: TRBD2
cdr3_nt: TGTGCCAGCTCACGGTCTAGCGGGGGTGCAGATACGCAGTATTTT
cdr3_aa: CASSRSSGGADTQYF

v_call: TRBV28
j_call: TRBJ1-5
d_call: TRBD1
cdr3_nt: TGTGCCAGCAGCACGCGGACAGGGCGCCTCGATCAGCCCCAGCATTTT
cdr3_aa: CASSTRTGRLDQPQHF

v_call: TRBV4-2
j_call: TRBJ2-1
d_call: TRBD2
cdr3_nt: TGTGCCAGCAGCCATGGAAGCGGGGGGACTAGCTCCTACAATGAGCAGTTCTTC
cdr3_aa: CASSHGSGGTSSYNEQFF

v_call: TRBV5-1
j_call: TRBJ1-1
d_call: .
cdr3_nt: TGCGCCAGCAGCTCAAGGACAGACATGAACACTGAAGCTTTCTTT
cdr3_aa: CASSSRTDMNTEAFF

v_call: TRBV6-6
j_call: TRBJ1-5
d_call: .
cdr3_nt: TGTGCCAGCAACTCCGGTATAAGCAATCAGCCCCAGCATTTT
cdr3_aa: CASNSGISNQPQHF

v_call: TRBV2
j_call: TRBJ1-1
d_call: .
cdr3_nt: TGTGCCAGCATCATGCCAGGGGCTAAAGCTTTCTTT
cdr3_aa: CASIMPGAKAFF

v_call: TRBV10-3
j_call: TRBJ2-3
d_call: TRBD2
cdr3_nt: TGTGCCATCAGTCGTAGCGGGGGGGCCCCGGATACGCAGTATTTT
cdr3_aa: CAISRSGGAPDTQYF

v_call: TRBV29-1
j_call: TRBJ2-5
d_call: TRBD2
cdr3_nt: TGCAGCGTTCCGACTAGCGGGGTGGGGGAGACCCAGTACTTC
cdr3_aa: CSVPTSGVGETQYF

v_call: TRBV7-2
j_call: TRBJ2-2
d_call: TRBD2
cdr3_nt: TGTGCCACAGGGACTAGCGGGGGAACTGGGGAGCTGTTTTTT
cdr3_aa: CATGTSGGTGELFF

v_call: TRBV6-5
j_call: TRBJ2-2
d_call: TRBD1
cdr3_nt: TGTGCCAGCAGTTACTCGCAACAGGGGGAAACCGGGGAGCTGTTTTTT
cdr3_aa: CASSYSQQGETGELFF

v_call: TRBV4-1
j_call: TRBJ2-7
d_call: .
cdr3_nt: TGCGCCAGCAGCCAAAATTTGGGGATGCTGGGACTTCGCGAGCAGTACTTC
cdr3_aa: CASSQNLGMLGLREQYF

v_call: TRBV5-1
j_call: TRBJ2-2
d_call: TRBD1
cdr3_nt: TGCGCCAGCAGCTCCCAGGGGGTCACCGGGGAGCTGTTTTTT
cdr3_aa: CASSSQGVTGELFF

v_call: TRBV5-8
j_call: TRBJ1-5
d_call: TRBD1
cdr3_nt: TGTGCCAGCAGCCGCGACAGGGACGGTCAGCCCCAGCATTTT
cdr3_aa: CASSRDRDGQPQHF

v_call: TRBV30
j_call: TRBJ1-6
d_call: .
cdr3_nt: TGTGCCTGGAGAGGTACAGGGAGCTCCTATAATTCACCCCTCCACTTT
cdr3_aa: CAWRGTGSSYNSPLHF

v_call: TRBV25-1
j_call: TRBJ2-3
d_call: TRBD1
cdr3_nt: TGTGCCAGCAGTGAAGAGGGGACAGGGGATATCACAGATACGCAGTATTTT
cdr3_aa: CASSEEGTGDITDTQYF

v_call: TRBV7-2
j_call: TRBJ2-3
d_call: TRBD2
cdr3_nt: TGTGCCAGCAGTAGCGGGGTCACAGATACGCAGTATTTT
cdr3_aa: CASSSGVTDTQYF

v_call: TRBV7-2
j_call: TRBJ2-7
d_call: TRBD1
cdr3_nt: TGTGCCAGCAGCTTGCACGGACAGGGGAGCTACGAGCAGTACTTC
cdr3_aa: CASSLHGQGSYEQYF

v_call: TRBV11-2
j_call: TRBJ2-7
d_call: .
cdr3_nt: TGTGCCAGCAGCTTTGGGGGCAAGAACGAGCAGTACTTC
cdr3_aa: CASSFGGKNEQYF

v_call: TRBV4-2
j_call: TRBJ2-1
d_call: .
cdr3_nt: TGTGCCAGCAGCCAAGTACTGGACTACTACAATGAGCAGTTCTTC
cdr3_aa: CASSQVLDYYNEQFF

v_call: TRBV19
j_call: TRBJ1-3
d_call: .
cdr3_nt: TGTGCCAGTATTTCCCTGTCGGGACTCTTATATTTT
cdr3_aa: CASISLSGLLYF

v_call: TRBV9
j_call: TRBJ2-2
d_call: TRBD2
cdr3_nt: TGTGCCAGCAGCGTAGGGAGCGGGGATAACACCGGGGAGCTGTTTTTT
cdr3_aa: CASSVGSGDNTGELFF

v_call: TRBV7-9
j_call: TRBJ2-1
d_call: TRBD2
cdr3_nt: TGTGCCAGCAGCCGAACAAAACTAGCGGGGGGGCACAATGAGCAGTTCTTC
cdr3_aa: CASSRTKLAGGHNEQFF

v_call: TRBV6-5
j_call: TRBJ2-7
d_call: .
cdr3_nt: TGTGCCAGCAGTTACCTCCAGGGCGACTACGAGCAGTACTTC
cdr3_aa: CASSYLQGDYEQYF

v_call: TRBV10-3
j_call: TRBJ1-3
d_call: .
cdr3_nt: TGTGCCCCGGGCGATAGTGAGGGCTCTGGAAACACCATATATTTT
cdr3_aa: CAPGDSEGSGNTIYF

v_call: TRBV11-2
j_call: TRBJ2-5
d_call: .
cdr3_nt: TGTGCCAGCAGCTTTGGTCCCGGGGAGACCCAGTACTTC
cdr3_aa: CASSFGPGETQYF

v_call: TRBV19
j_call: TRBJ1-4
d_call: TRBD1
cdr3_nt: TGTGCCAGTAGTATCGGACAGGGAAATCCTAATGAAAAACTGTTTTTT
cdr3_aa: CASSIGQGNPNEKLFF

v_call: TRBV6-1
j_call: TRBJ1-1
d_call: .
cdr3_nt: TGTGCCAGCAGTGCCTATGGACAATTGAACACTGAAGCTTTCTTT
cdr3_aa: CASSAYGQLNTEAFF

v_call: TRBV4-1
j_call: TRBJ2-5
d_call: .
cdr3_nt: TGCGCCAGCAGCCAAGATCGGACATCTAGGGACCAAGAGACCCAGTACTTC
cdr3_aa: CASSQDRTSRDQETQYF

v_call: TRBV10-3
j_call: TRBJ2-2
d_call: TRBD1
cdr3_nt: TGTGCCATCAGACAGGGGGCGTCCGGGGAGCTGTTTTTT
cdr3_aa: CAIRQGASGELFF

v_call: TRBV5-4
j_call: TRBJ2-7
d_call: TRBD1
cdr3_nt: TGTGCCAGCAGCCCAGAAAGGGGGCTCCTGTTCTCCTACGAGCAGTACTTC
cdr3_aa: CASSPERGLLFSYEQYF

v_call: TRBV6-5
j_call: TRBJ1-2
d_call: .
cdr3_nt: TGTGCCAGCAGTTACGAGGAAACCTGGGGCTACACCTTC
cdr3_aa: CASSYEETWGYTF

v_call: TRBV6-1
j_call: TRBJ2-3
d_call: TRBD2
cdr3_nt: TGTGCCAGCAGCGGACTAGCGGGGGGGCAGTATTTT
cdr3_aa: CASSGLAGGQYF

v_call: TRBV10-3
j_call: TRBJ2-2
d_call: TRBD2
cdr3_nt: TGTGCCATCAGTAGCCGGACTAGCGAGAACACCGGGGAGCTGTTTTTT
cdr3_aa: CAISSRTSENTGELFF

v_call: TRBV10-3
j_call: TRBJ1-5
d_call: .
cdr3_nt: TGTGCCATCAGTGAGGGCAAAGGGGCTAAAAATCAGCCCCAGCATTTT
cdr3_aa: CAISEGKGAKNQPQHF

v_call: TRBV19
j_call: TRBJ2-1
d_call: .
cdr3_nt: TGTGCCAGTAGTATGAGGGGGACCTACAATGAGCAGTTCTTC
cdr3_aa: CASSMRGTYNEQFF

v_call: TRBV12-5
j_call: TRBJ2-1
d_call: .
cdr3_nt: TGTGCTAGTGGTGGAGGCGTCCGGTCCAATGAGCAGTTCTTC
cdr3_aa: CASGGGVRSNEQFF

v_call: TRBV28
j_call: TRBJ2-1
d_call: .
cdr3_nt: TGTGCCAGCAGTTACTCGAATGAGCAGTTCTTC
cdr3_aa: CASSYSNEQFF

v_call: TRBV5-6
j_call: TRBJ1-5
d_call: .
cdr3_nt: TGTGCCAGCAGCTTGGTATCTAATAATCAGCCCCAGCATTTT
cdr3_aa: CASSLVSNNQPQHF

v_call: TRBV6-1
j_call: TRBJ2-7
d_call: TRBD1
cdr3_nt: TGTGCCAGCAGTGTGGACAGGGACTACGAGCAGTACTTC
cdr3_aa: CASSVDRDYEQYF

v_call: TRBV28
j_call: TRBJ1-2
d_call: .
cdr3_nt: TGTGCCAGCAGCCCGGGATTAAACTATGGCTACACCTTC
cdr3_aa: CASSPGLNYGYTF

v_call: TRBV7-3
j_call: TRBJ2-1
d_call: TRBD2
cdr3_nt: TGTGCCAGCAGCCTAGCTCCCGGGAGGAACAATGAGCAGTTCTTC
cdr3_aa: CASSLAPGRNNEQFF

v_call: TRBV7-9
j_call: TRBJ2-3
d_call: .
cdr3_nt: TGTGCCGGCTCCGTTCGGGGTGATACGCAGTATTTT
cdr3_aa: CAGSVRGDTQYF